Listed below are T cell receptor beta chains from one sample, sequenced in a study of control samples from healthy donors and cancer patients. Assay: immunoSEQ multiplex PCR; the TCRdb copy retains only in-frame clones and omits some. The sample consists of under 150,000 clones, around 93% of them appearing once. Sequenced input: PBMCs. The origin of the receptors is a man aged 50 to 60 with head and neck cancer. Both conserved end residues are part of each CDR3. A D gene is named only where the DNA matches it firmly. Clone sizes are given selectively: once, few, many, or a class where the clone is expanded.

.,TRBJ1-1,TRBV7-2,.,CASSSRRVRANTEAFF,TGTGCCAGCAGCTCGAGGAGGGTTCGGGCGAACACTGAAGCTTTCTTT
.,TRBJ2-1,TRBV7-3,TRBD2,CASSLGGAGESEQFF,TGTGCCAGCAGCTTAGGTGGGGCGGGAGAGAGTGAGCAGTTCTTC
.,TRBJ2-3,TRBV7-2,.,CASTNRQGGTDTQYF,TGTGCCAGCACCAACAGGCAGGGTGGCACAGATACGCAGTATTTT
.,TRBJ2-4,TRBV27,TRBD1,CASRQGTAQKNIQYF,TGTGCCAGCAGACAGGGGACAGCCCAAAAAAACATTCAGTACTTC
.,TRBJ2-3,TRBV5-6,.,CASSLLRATDTQYF,TGTGCCAGCAGCTTGTTACGGGCCACAGATACGCAGTATTTT
.,TRBJ2-1,TRBV6-5,TRBD2,CASSYSRTSDANEQFF,TGTGCCAGCAGTTACTCAAGGACTAGTGACGCCAATGAGCAGTTCTTC
once,TRBJ1-1,TRBV12-5,TRBD1,CASGGTGVRPEAFF,TGTGCTAGTGGTGGTACAGGGGTACGCCCGGAAGCTTTCTTT
.,TRBJ2-4,TRBV5-1,.,CASSFGPASPLVAKNIQYF,TGCGCCAGCAGCTTTGGGCCAGCGAGCCCTTTAGTAGCCAAAAACATTCAGTACTTC
.,TRBJ1-1,TRBV9,.,CASSTQVNTEAFF,TGTGCCAGCAGCACCCAGGTAAACACTGAAGCTTTCTTT
.,TRBJ1-5,TRBV6-5,.,CASSYSAAGNQPQHF,TGTGCCAGCAGTTACTCGGCGGCAGGCAATCAGCCCCAGCATTTT
.,TRBJ1-2,TRBV5-1,.,CASSLQGDYGYTF,TGCGCCAGCAGCTTGCAGGGTGACTATGGCTACACCTTC
.,TRBJ2-1,TRBV9,.,CASSVLLAGEQFF,TGTGCCAGCAGCGTGCTACTAGCTGGTGAGCAGTTCTTC
.,TRBJ1-2,TRBV30,TRBD1,CAWSVRTGGSLGYTF,TGTGCCTGGAGTGTCCGGACAGGGGGCTCTCTTGGCTACACCTTC
.,TRBJ2-6,TRBV15,.,CATSRVPGRDTMANVLTF,TGTGCCACCAGCAGAGTCCCAGGTAGGGACACCATGGCCAACGTCCTGACTTTC
.,TRBJ2-1,TRBV7-2,.,CASSSLGSYNEQFF,TGTGCCAGCAGCTCCCTCGGCTCCTACAATGAGCAGTTCTTC
once,TRBJ1-6,TRBV14,.,CASSPVRGANNSPLHF,TGTGCCAGCAGCCCCGTTCGGGGGGCGAATAATTCACCCCTCCACTTT
.,TRBJ2-1,TRBV9,TRBD2,CASSVGTSGHYNEQFF,TGTGCCAGCAGCGTAGGGACTAGCGGACATTACAATGAGCAGTTCTTC
.,TRBJ1-2,TRBV7-9,.,CASSLLQGYGYTF,TGTGCCAGCAGCTTATTACAGGGCTATGGCTACACCTTC
few,TRBJ2-1,TRBV24-1,.,CATSGGQSSYNEQFF,TGTGCCACCAGTGGCGGACAAAGCTCCTACAATGAGCAGTTCTTC
.,TRBJ1-6,TRBV3-1/TRBV3-2,TRBD1,CASSLGQGRQSPLHF,TGTGCCAGCAGCCTCGGACAGGGGAGGCAATCACCCCTCCACTTT
.,TRBJ1-5,TRBV10-3,.,CAISEYENQPQHF,TGTGCCATCAGTGAATATGAGAATCAGCCCCAGCATTTT
.,TRBJ2-5,TRBV5-1,TRBD1,CASSSTGVETQYF,TGCGCCAGCAGCTCGACAGGGGTGGAGACCCAGTACTTC
.,TRBJ2-2,TRBV24-1,TRBD2,CATSDQGLAGANTGELFF,TGTGCCACCAGTGATCAAGGACTAGCGGGAGCGAACACCGGGGAGCTGTTTTTT
.,TRBJ2-3,TRBV5-8,TRBD1,CASSLVGMPGQGEYF,TGTGCCAGCAGCTTGGTGGGGATGCCGGGACAGGGGGAGTATTTT
.,TRBJ2-3,TRBV5-4,TRBD2,CASSLEAGGIYTQYF,TGTGCCAGCAGCTTGGAAGCGGGGGGGATTTATACGCAGTATTTT
.,TRBJ2-2,TRBV7-3,.,CASSSYTGELFF,TGTGCCAGCAGCTCTTACACCGGGGAGCTGTTTTTT
.,TRBJ2-7,TRBV11-1,TRBD1,CASSATGNSRYEQYF,TGTGCCAGCAGCGCGACAGGGAACTCCCGCTACGAGCAGTACTTC
.,TRBJ2-6,TRBV27,TRBD1,CASSPGGSGANVLTF,TGTGCCAGCAGTCCAGGGGGCTCTGGGGCCAACGTCCTGACTTTC
.,TRBJ2-3,TRBV5-1,TRBD2,CASSFGSGAGTDTQYF,TGCGCCAGCAGCTTTGGGAGCGGGGCCGGCACAGATACGCAGTATTTT
.,TRBJ1-6,TRBV12-3/TRBV12-4,.,CASSYGNSPLHF,TGTGCCAGCAGTTACGGTAATTCACCCCTCCACTTT
.,TRBJ1-6,TRBV3-1/TRBV3-2,.,CASSQVDSPLHF,TGTGCCAGCAGCCAAGTGGACTCACCCCTCCACTTT
few,TRBJ2-1,TRBV14,TRBD2,CASSQDSPLAGGLNEQFF,TGTGCCAGCAGCCAAGATTCCCCTCTAGCGGGGGGGCTCAATGAGCAGTTCTTC
.,TRBJ2-1,TRBV7-6,.,CASSLGLNEQFF,TGTGCCAGCAGCTTAGGGCTCAATGAGCAGTTCTTC